This T cell receptor beta chain derives from a study of blood T cell repertoires in COVID-19. Study-wide background: Samples taken during acute and convalescent COVID-19 were collected in the United States, Italy and Spain. In each case, the material was cDNA or gDNA derived from T cells, B-cell-depleted T cells, or PBMCs.

Patients in Seattle were enrolled during active infection, then followed longitudinally. Per the original methods: Reference gene primers were amplified, and this amplification served to estimate nucleated cell counts. Profiling relied on immunoSEQ multiplex PCR, and the TCRdb table lists in-frame clones only, not all of them. V, J and clone size are taken as reported in that table, and D and trimming were inferred from the DNA itself. Of 200,000 to 250,000 clones listed, 81% are singletons. Germline V gene data show CDR1 as GTSNPN and CDR2 as SVGIG (reference sequence). Deletions cut 8 bases from V and 4 bases from J, with 9 bases between. The CDR3 covers 12 residues.

What was sequenced was peripheral blood. This clonotype originated in a woman over 75 with COVID-19, enrolled during active disease. The chain carries TRBV30 and TRBJ2-6; D is uncertain. The CDR3 nucleotides read TGTGCCAGGGCGCGAGGGGCCAACGTCCTGACTTTC. It codes for CARARGANVLTF.